The clone carrying this T cell receptor beta chain was seen a few times. Antigen: not known. Trimming cost V 5 bases and J 4 bases; bases outside gene matches: 13. CDR3 size: 17 residues. CDR1 is SGHVS and CDR2 is FQNEAQ in the germline V gene. This record belongs to a study of T cell repertoires in cytomegalovirus infection. Background on the study: The public TCR beta signatures pointed to both CMV infection and matching HLA type. Points from the study as a whole: Cumulative public TCR beta family frequency identified CMV carriers with the relevant HLA.

Using its own MiXCR run on the reads, TCRdb lists one record per CDR3 protein. The table includes approximately 590,000 distinct CDR3 sequences, 40% detected once. Sample: cultured PBMCs, taken from culture after CMV antigen stimulation. This sequence joins TRBV7-8 and TRBJ1-5, with 8 positions matching TRBD1. The sequence was obtained from a human donor in good health (CMV status not recorded). Some clones in this sample may be carry-over from other donors' samples. The CDR3 here is CASSPGWGQEDNQPQHF. As DNA, the CDR3 is TGTGCCAGCAGCCCTGGGTGGGGACAGGAAGATAATCAGCCCCAGCATTTT.